Following are 20 T cell receptor beta chains from one sample sequenced in a study of early T cells in non-severe SARS-CoV-2 infection. TCRdb reprocessed the 5' RACE reads via MiXCR and lists one record per CDR3 protein. The sample yields under 100,000 distinct CDR3 sequences, 9.5% to 11% seen once. The sequenced sample consisted of whole blood. Receptor source: an adult who was a healthcare worker with PCR-confirmed SARS-CoV-2 infection or an uninfected control (not recorded which).

This clonotype was seen a handful of times. This chain joins TRBV20-1 and TRBJ2-7; D is uncertain. Trimming took off 5 bases at V and 1 base at J, with 15 bases between the two ends. The germline gives CDR1 DFQATT, CDR2 SNEGSKA (reference sequence). This CDR3 has 14 residues. CDR3 sequence reads: CSAHPTERSYEQYF. The CDR3 DNA reads TGCAGTGCTCACCCCACAGAGAGGTCCTACGAGCAGTACTTC.

This clonotype was recorded many times. V and J are TRBV30 and TRBJ2-2; possibly TRBD2 for D (5 bases). Germline V CDR1 and CDR2: GTSNPN, SVGIG (reference sequence). The germline V and J ends were trimmed by 0 bases and 6 bases, with 11 bases remaining between them. The CDR3 spans 14 residues. The CDR3, as DNA: TGTGCCTGGAGTGTAATCCCGCGGGCCGGGGAGCTGTTTTTT. Translating gives CAWSVIPRAGELFF.

This clonotype was detected a few times. At one boundary the junction diverges from the germline segment, which might be a read error. The J gene is TRBJ1-1, the V gene TRBV12-5; D may be TRBD1 (5 bases). Germline loops: CDR1 LGHNT, CDR2 FRNRAP. The CDR3 totals 13 residues. The CDR3 DNA sequence: TGTGCTAGTGGTTGGGGGACGAACACTGAAGTTTTCTTT. Protein product: CASGWGTNTEVFF.

This clonotype was seen more than once but under ten times. This CDR3 is CASSEGTENSPLHF. In nucleotides, the CDR3 is TGTGCCAGCAGTGAGGGGACAGAAAATTCACCCCTCCACTTT. V is TRBV6-1 and J is TRBJ1-6; the match to TRBD1 covers 7 bases. Germline trimming cut 3 bases from V and 7 bases from J; bases unmatched to any gene: 3. The CDR3 runs 14 residues. The germline V gene encodes CDR1 MNHNS and CDR2 SASEGT.

V usage is TRBV7-2 and J usage is TRBJ2-2, with D perhaps matching TRBD1 (5 bases). This CDR3 is built from 11 residues. Germline V gene data show CDR1 as SGHTA and CDR2 as FQGNSA. Trimming took 4 bases from V and 11 from J, leaving 8 bases between them. CDR3 loop: CASSSRTELFF. CDR3 DNA sequence: TGTGCCAGCAGCTCGCGGACAGAGCTGTTTTTT.

Many counts were recorded for this clonotype. This sequence joins TRBV28 and TRBJ2-2; TRBD1 is a possible D gene (6 bases). CDR3 length: 15 residues. The V gene's germline CDR1 is MDHEN and CDR2 SYDVKM. V dropped 1 base and J dropped 8 bases, with 14 bases sitting between them. The CDR3 DNA reads as TGTGCCAGCAGTTTATTAAAGAGGGGGTCGGGGGAGCTGTTTTTT. Its protein is CASSLLKRGSGELFF.

This clonotype turned up a few times. The rearrangement links TRBV10-3 to TRBJ2-7; D gene ambiguous. V lost 11 bases and J 2 bases, leaving 19 bases between the germline ends. The CDR3 extends over 14 amino acids. Germline V lookup: CDR1 ENHRY, CDR2 SYGVKD. The CDR3 here is CAVSNLDTTYEQYF. The CDR3 region has the DNA TGTGCCGTCTCAAACCTCGACACTACCTACGAGCAGTACTTC.

The chain joins TRBV6-1 to TRBJ2-1; D unresolved. The V end was cut by 2 bases, the J end by 4 bases, with 9 bases between. This CDR3 is built from 14 residues. CDR1 and CDR2 (germline): MNHNS, SASEGT. The CDR3 region has the DNA TGTGCCAGCAGTGAACCAACAGATTACAATGAGCAGTTCTTC. It specifies CASSEPTDYNEQFF.

The V gene is TRBV28, the J gene TRBJ1-6; D unresolved. The germline gives CDR1 MDHEN, CDR2 SYDVKM. V was pared by 6 bases and J by 8 bases, with 11 bases between. This CDR3 has 13 residues. CDR3 residues: CASRLNTYSPLHF. In DNA form, the CDR3 reads TGTGCCAGCAGACTGAATACTTATTCACCCCTCCACTTT.

This clonotype was seen at least ten times. The CDR3, as DNA: TGTGCCAGCAGTCGGGACTTCTCGAACACTGAAGCTTTCTTT. Its translation: CASSRDFSNTEAFF. This chain links TRBV6-1 with TRBJ1-1; D may be TRBD1 (5 bases). Trimming removed 5 bases from V and 1 base from J, with 11 bases in between. This CDR3 is 14 amino acids long. CDR1 MNHNS and CDR2 SASEGT come from the germline V gene.

The chain carries TRBV5-6 and TRBJ2-5; TRBD2 is a possible D gene (6 bases). Trimming took off 4 bases at V and 3 bases at J, with 13 bases between the two ends. The germline V gene encodes CDR1 SGHDT and CDR2 YYEEEE. The CDR3 has 14 amino acids. CDR3 nucleotide sequence: TGTGCCAGCAGCCCGGGACTGATGGAAGAGACCCAGTACTTC. This translates into CASSPGLMEETQYF.

The rearrangement links TRBV13 to TRBJ2-1; a weak D match, TRBD1 (6 bases). The CDR3 loop spans 14 amino acids. CDR1 is PRHDT and CDR2 is FYEKMQ in the germline V gene (reference sequence). Trimming removed 2 bases from V and 9 bases from J, with 14 bases in between. The CDR3 nucleotides are TGTGCCAGCAGCTTAAACCAGGGGCTGATTGAGCAGTTCTTC. This translates into CASSLNQGLIEQFF.

This clonotype was counted only a few times. This rearrangement joins TRBV14 to TRBJ1-2; D unclear. Germline lookup yields CDR1 SGHDN and CDR2 FVKESK. V was pared by 2 bases and J by 6 bases, with 10 bases between. The CDR3 totals 13 residues. CDR3 region: CASSQSRWDGYTF. CDR3 sequence (DNA): TGTGCCAGCAGCCAAAGTCGCTGGGATGGCTACACCTTC.

The CDR3 DNA sequence: TGCAGCGTCGTTGGGACAGACTACGAGCAGTACTTC. Its protein is CSVVGTDYEQYF. The V and J genes are TRBV29-1 and TRBJ2-7; 7 bases are a match to TRBD1. V lost 6 bases, J lost 3 bases, and 5 bases stayed unmatched. The CDR3 length is 12 residues. Looked up from germline, CDR1 is SQVTM and CDR2 is ANQGSEA.

This clonotype was counted a few times. The genes are TRBV6-1 and TRBJ1-1; 7 bases line up with TRBD1. Trimming removed 4 bases from V and 1 base from J; junction bases left unmatched: 3. Per germline, CDR1 MNHNS and CDR2 SASEGT. The CDR3 is 14 residues long. Here the CDR3 DNA reads TGTGCCAGCAGTGTCGCAGGGGGGAACACTGAAGCTTTCTTT. Translation: CASSVAGGNTEAFF.

The chain links TRBV20-1 to TRBJ1-1; D is undetermined. Per germline, CDR1 DFQATT and CDR2 SNEGSKA (reference sequence). The CDR3 length is 14 residues. Trimming pared 6 bases from V and 6 bases from J, leaving 20 bases between. The CDR3 nucleotides are TGCAGTGCCGAACCCTGGAGTCCCTTATCTGAAGCTTTCTTT. Translated, it gives CSAEPWSPLSEAFF.

The V and J genes are TRBV5-1 and TRBJ1-2, with D possibly TRBD1 on 6 matching bases. The CDR3 consists of 12 residues. V lost 4 bases to trimming and J lost 2 bases, with 6 bases between them. Germline values: CDR1 SGHRS, CDR2 YFSETQ. Here the CDR3 reads CASSRGNYGYTF. The CDR3 region has the DNA TGCGCCAGCAGCAGGGGGAACTATGGCTACACCTTC.

This chain links TRBV6-6 with TRBJ1-2; D is unclear. The CDR3 spans 14 residues. CDR1 is MNHNY and CDR2 is SVGAGI in the germline V gene (reference sequence). Between the trimmed V and J ends, which lost 4 bases and 1 base, there was a span of 10 bases. The DNA for the CDR3 is TGTGCCAGCAGTTCAAGGACGGTTAACTATGGCTACACCTTC. Translation: CASSSRTVNYGYTF.

This chain joins TRBV4-1 and TRBJ1-6, with D unclear. The CDR3 contains 15 residues. From germline, CDR1 is MGHRA and CDR2 YSYEKL. The germline V and J ends were trimmed by 2 bases and 14 bases, with 19 bases remaining between them. The CDR3 coding sequence is TGCGCCAGCAGCCAATTACTCGGGGAGGGTAGGGCCCTCCACTTT. Translated, it gives CASSQLLGEGRALHF.

V and J are TRBV6-5 and TRBJ1-6, with D possibly matching TRBD1 (6 bases). The CDR3 runs to 15 residues. The ends were cut back, 2 bases at V and 10 bases at J, with 15 bases in the middle. The germline CDR1 and CDR2 sequences are MNHEY and SVGAGI. This CDR3 reads CASSYTQGLESPLHF. The CDR3, as DNA: TGTGCCAGCAGTTACACCCAGGGGTTGGAATCACCCCTCCACTTT.